The 28 T cell receptor beta chains presented below share a single source sample, sequenced in a study of CD8 T cells in Susac syndrome. Random hexamers served to reverse transcribe roughly 0.5 to 1 ug RNA. TCRdb called the immunoSEQ multiplex PCR reads again in MiXCR, with one record for every CDR3 protein. This sample has approximately 190,000 distinct CDR3 sequences, with 95% found just once. The sample was CD8+ T cells from PBMCs. The receptors were sampled from a human donor with Susac syndrome.

The chain's CDR3 is CASSPRQAAELFF. CDR3 bases: TGTGCCAGCAGCCCAAGACAGGCCGCGGAGCTGTTTTTT. The chain carries TRBV3-1 and TRBJ2-2, with D possibly being TRBD1 (6 bases). CDR3 length: 13 amino acids. Germline CDR1 reads LGHDT; CDR2 reads YNNKEL (reference sequence). Trimming left V 4 bases short and J 10 bases short, with 13 bases between.

The chain carries TRBV5-1 and TRBJ2-7; 7 bases map to TRBD2. The V segment lost 4 bases and the J segment 2 bases; nucleotides outside the gene matches: 9. Germline V lookup: CDR1 SGHRS, CDR2 YFSETQ. The CDR3 consists of 15 residues. The CDR3 protein is CASSLGGLGTYEQYF. DNA of the CDR3: TGCGCCAGCAGCCTCGGCGGACTAGGAACCTACGAGCAGTACTTC.

V gene TRBV12-3 or TRBV12-4 combines with J gene TRBJ1-2; TRBD1 agrees at 8 bases. Losses at the gene ends were 5 bases for V and 6 bases for J; bases not matched to a gene: 5. This CDR3 is 13 amino acids long. The DNA of the CDR3 is TGTGCCAGCAGTGTGGGACAGGTGGATGGCTACACCTTC. Protein product: CASSVGQVDGYTF.

In its sample, this clonotype was seen once. This chain connects TRBV11-2 to TRBJ1-1, with 9 bases lining up with TRBD1. The germline V gene has CDR1 SGHAT and CDR2 FQNNGV. The CDR3 loop spans 15 amino acids. The trim removed 5 bases at V and 4 bases at J, leaving 8 bases unmatched. The CDR3 DNA is TGTGCCAGCAGCCGAGGGACAGGGTGGACCACTGAAGCTTTCTTT. It is translated as CASSRGTGWTTEAFF.

The rearrangement uses TRBV27 and TRBJ2-1; 8 bases match TRBD2. The CDR3 length is 13 residues. Germline V gene lookup returns CDR1 MNHEY and CDR2 SMNVEV (reference sequence). V lost 6 bases, J lost 4 bases, and 2 bases stayed unmatched. The CDR3 coding sequence is TGTGCCAGCAGCGCTAGCGGGTACAATGAGCAGTTCTTC. Residues: CASSASGYNEQFF.

For the CDR3, the DNA is TGTGCCAGCAGCCAAGGGACCATCGCAGATGAAAAACTGTTTTTT. Amino acid sequence: CASSQGTIADEKLFF. This chain links TRBV4-2 with TRBJ1-4; the D is unclear. Germline V gene sequence: CDR1 LGHNA, CDR2 YNFKEQ. The CDR3 totals 15 residues. The ends were cut back, 1 base at V and 6 bases at J, with 12 bases in the middle.

The V gene is TRBV29-1, the J gene TRBJ1-1; possibly TRBD1 for D (5 bases). This CDR3 is 15 amino acids long. Per the germline V gene, CDR1 is SQVTM and CDR2 is ANQGSEA. V was clipped by 5 bases and J by 3 bases, with 19 bases between them. The CDR3 here is CSVPPGPRRDTEAFF. The CDR3 coding sequence is TGCAGCGTTCCACCGGGACCTAGGAGGGACACTGAAGCTTTCTTT.

This clonotype showed up just once. The chain uses TRBV4-1 and TRBJ2-7; 7 bases are shared with TRBD2. Unmatched junction bases numbered 13, after V lost 4 bases and J lost 4 bases. Germline CDR1 MGHRA, CDR2 YSYEKL. This CDR3 has 16 residues. CDR3 coding DNA: TGCGCCAGCAGCCTACTCCGGGACGGGGGGTCTTACGAGCAGTACTTC. Translating gives CASSLLRDGGSYEQYF.

This chain links TRBV7-9 with TRBJ1-5, with D possibly TRBD1 on 6 matching bases. The V gene lost 4 bases and the J gene lost 3 bases, with 13 bases spanning the gap. Per germline, CDR1 SEHNR and CDR2 FQNEAQ (reference sequence). This CDR3 spans 15 amino acids. CDR3 region: CASSWGDISNQPQHF. In DNA, the CDR3 is TGTGCCAGCAGCTGGGGGGACATTTCCAATCAGCCCCAGCATTTT.

The J gene is TRBJ2-5, the V gene TRBV30; perhaps TRBD2 as D (5 bases). The CDR3 covers 14 residues. V dropped 1 base and J dropped 7 bases, with 16 bases sitting between them. CDR1 and CDR2 from the germline V gene are GTSNPN and SVGIG (reference sequence). CDR3 region: CAWSGTRTDGTQYF. Here the CDR3 DNA reads TGTGCCTGGAGTGGTACTAGGACCGACGGGACCCAGTACTTC. The full variable domain, in which reference TRBV30 and TRBJ2-5 provide the parts outside the CDR3, is SQTIHQWPATLVQPVGSPLSLECTVEGTSNPNLYWYRQAAGRGLQLLFYSVGIGQISSEVPQNLSASRPQDRQFILSSKKLLLSDSGFYLCAWSGTRTDGTQYFGPGTRLLVL.

The chain uses TRBV4-1 and TRBJ2-7; 9 nucleotides align to TRBD1. V gave up 3 bases and J gave up 3 bases; unmatched junction bases: 9. The CDR3 is made up of 16 amino acids. Germline CDR1 and CDR2: MGHRA and YSYEKL. The CDR3 coding sequence is TGCGCCAGCAGCCATCCCCGGGACAGGGACATCTACGAGCAGTACTTC. The encoded protein is CASSHPRDRDIYEQYF.

This chain connects TRBV19 to TRBJ2-1, with 13 bases aligning to TRBD2. The CDR3 has 15 residues. V shed 5 bases and J 10 bases; nucleotides not matched to a gene: 8. The germline gives CDR1 LNHDA, CDR2 SQIVND (reference sequence). Here the CDR3 DNA reads TGTGCCAGTAGTCAACTAGCGGGAGGGCCCCGGGAGCAGTTCTTC. This translates into CASSQLAGGPREQFF.

The rearrangement links TRBV4-1 to TRBJ2-7; 8 nucleotides align to TRBD1. Germline V gives CDR1 MGHRA, CDR2 YSYEKL. This CDR3 region has 16 residues. The junction had 6 bases not matched to a gene; V was cut back by 0 bases and J by 2 bases. CDR3 in DNA: TGCGCCAGCAGCCAAGATTCGGGACAGGCAGCCTACGAGCAGTACTTC. It yields the protein CASSQDSGQAAYEQYF.

The chain combines TRBV30 with TRBJ1-5; D not resolved. V shed 5 bases and J shed 4 bases, with 12 bases lying between them. CDR3 length: 13 residues. From germline, CDR1 is GTSNPN and CDR2 SVGIG (reference sequence). CDR3 in amino acids: CAWGPTDNQPQHF. The CDR3 nucleotides are TGTGCCTGGGGTCCGACGGATAATCAGCCCCAGCATTTT.

The CDR3: CASGTGVQNEAFF. As DNA, the CDR3 is TGTGCCAGTGGGACAGGGGTCCAGAATGAAGCTTTCTTT. This chain uses TRBV9 with TRBJ1-1; 10 bases align to TRBD1. This CDR3 comprises 13 residues. Looked up from germline, CDR1 is SGDLS and CDR2 is YYNGEE. Unmatched junction bases numbered 8, after V lost 8 bases and J lost 7 bases.

The chain employs TRBV7-8 and TRBJ2-3; TRBD2 aligns across 12 bases. Germline V gene sequence: CDR1 SGHVS, CDR2 FQNEAQ. This CDR3 comprises 17 residues. J was trimmed by 2 bases and V by 5 bases; bases with no gene match: 8. CDR3 loop: CASSHRLAGVITDTQYF. The CDR3 coding sequence is TGTGCCAGCAGCCACCGACTAGCGGGAGTCATCACAGATACGCAGTATTTT.

The V gene is TRBV6-6, the J gene TRBJ1-5; D not certain. CDR3 length equals 12 residues. CDR1 is MNHNY, CDR2 SVGAGI, per germline (reference sequence). The V and J ends lost 2 bases and 7 bases respectively, with 6 bases between them. The chain's CDR3 is CASSYEGQPQHF. The CDR3, as DNA: TGTGCCAGCAGTTACGAAGGACAGCCCCAGCATTTT.

This chain connects TRBV27 to TRBJ2-7; D is unclear. V was trimmed by 5 bases and J by 6 bases, leaving 14 bases between them. Germline CDR1 is MNHEY and CDR2 is SMNVEV (reference sequence). The CDR3 totals 13 residues. DNA of the CDR3: TGTGCCAGCAGTCCCCTAGGTGGGCCCGAGCAGTACTTC. Translated: CASSPLGGPEQYF.

The chain is built from TRBV6-6 and TRBJ2-3; no definite D call. Per the germline V gene, CDR1 is MNHNY and CDR2 is SVGAGI (reference sequence). The CDR3 is made up of 14 amino acids. V lost 0 bases to trimming and J lost 0 bases, with 4 bases between them. CDR3 protein: CASSYSTSTDTQYF. Here the CDR3 DNA reads TGTGCCAGCAGTTACTCGACTAGCACAGATACGCAGTATTTT.

The V gene is TRBV7-8, the J gene TRBJ2-7, with a possible D match to TRBD2 (5 bases). The CDR3 consists of 15 residues. Germline CDR1 SGHVS, CDR2 FQNEAQ. Trimming took off 3 bases at V and 3 bases at J, with 15 bases between the two ends. The CDR3 protein is CASSFKAAAIYEQYF. As DNA, the CDR3 is TGTGCCAGCAGCTTCAAGGCAGCGGCTATCTACGAGCAGTACTTC.

This clonotype was counted once. This chain uses TRBV12-3 or TRBV12-4 with TRBJ1-2; no definite D call. V gave up 5 bases and J gave up 1 base, with 5 bases separating them. There are 12 residues in the CDR3. In DNA form, the CDR3 reads TGTGCCAGCAGTCCATATAACTATGGCTACACCTTC. The encoded protein is CASSPYNYGYTF.

This chain links TRBV5-1 with TRBJ2-7; 7 bases agree with TRBD2. The V gene's germline CDR1 is SGHRS and CDR2 YFSETQ. CDR3 size: 13 residues. V gave up 4 bases and J gave up 5 bases; unmatched junction bases: 6. The CDR3 reads CASSAGTMDEQYF. The DNA for the CDR3 is TGCGCCAGCAGCGCCGGGACTATGGACGAGCAGTACTTC.

The chain links TRBV13 to TRBJ2-7, with D perhaps matching TRBD1 or TRBD2 (5 bases each). This CDR3 region has 14 residues. The V end was cut by 4 bases, the J end by 3 bases, with 13 bases between. The germline V gene encodes CDR1 PRHDT and CDR2 FYEKMQ (reference sequence). CDR3: CASSSRDDHYEQYF. CDR3 DNA sequence: TGTGCCAGCAGCTCCCGGGACGATCACTACGAGCAGTACTTC.

The rearrangement links TRBV7-8 to TRBJ1-5; D not resolved. The CDR3 is 13 residues long. V lost 1 base, J lost 6 bases, and 7 bases lay in between. Germline V CDR1 and CDR2: SGHVS, FQNEAQ. The CDR3 DNA sequence: TGTGCCAGCAGCTTAGAAGAGGCTCAGCCCCAGCATTTT. It is translated as CASSLEEAQPQHF.

This clonotype was observed a single time. The chain is built from TRBV2 and TRBJ1-1; D gene unclear. Germline assignment: CDR1 SNHLY and CDR2 FYNNEI. Trimming took off 5 bases at V and 2 bases at J, with 15 bases between the two ends. This CDR3 contains 15 residues. CDR3 nucleotides: TGTGCCAGCAGTAGCGCCGTTGACCTTAACACTGAAGCTTTCTTT. Translated: CASSSAVDLNTEAFF.

The table lists this clonotype with a few counts. J is TRBJ2-7 and V is TRBV28; TRBD1 might be the D (6 bases). With 6 bases removed from V and 2 bases from J, the gap between germline ends came to 11 bases. CDR3 length equals 13 residues. Germline V CDR1 and CDR2: MDHEN, SYDVKM. DNA for the CDR3: TGTGCCAGCAGCCGGGACATTGCCTACGAGCAGTACTTC. As protein: CASSRDIAYEQYF.

Only a few counts were recorded for this clonotype. The rearrangement uses TRBV11-2 and TRBJ1-5; D is unresolved. Trimming cost V 0 bases and J 4 bases, with 4 bases left between them. The germline V gene encodes CDR1 SGHAT and CDR2 FQNNGV. The CDR3 spans 13 residues. For the CDR3, the DNA is TGTGCCAGCAGCTTAGATGGTAATCAGCCCCAGCATTTT. This translates into CASSLDGNQPQHF.

This clonotype turned up a few times. This chain uses TRBV11-1 with TRBJ1-1; 8 bases align to TRBD1. Per the germline V gene, CDR1 is SGHAT and CDR2 is FQDESV (reference sequence). CDR3 length: 15 amino acids. V shed 5 bases and J 1 base; nucleotides not matched to a gene: 6. In DNA form, the CDR3 reads TGTGCCAGCAGCCCTGGACAGGGCGGGAACACTGAAGCTTTCTTT. Translation gives CASSPGQGGNTEAFF.